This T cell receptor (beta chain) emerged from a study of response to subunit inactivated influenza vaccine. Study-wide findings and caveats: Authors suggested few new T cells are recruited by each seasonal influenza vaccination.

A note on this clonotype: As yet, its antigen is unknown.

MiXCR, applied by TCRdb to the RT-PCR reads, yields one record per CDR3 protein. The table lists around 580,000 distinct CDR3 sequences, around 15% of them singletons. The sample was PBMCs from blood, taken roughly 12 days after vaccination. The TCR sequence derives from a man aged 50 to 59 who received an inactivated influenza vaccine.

The CDR3 sequence is CASSLGSLGEEYYGYTF. The CDR3 nucleotides are TGTGCCAGCAGTTTAGGGTCCTTGGGGGAAGAGTACTATGGCTACACCTTC. The rearrangement uses TRBV12-3 or TRBV12-4 and TRBJ1-2; D might be TRBD1 (5 bases). The CDR3 covers 17 residues. Trimming cost V 1 base and J 3 bases, with 18 bases left between them.